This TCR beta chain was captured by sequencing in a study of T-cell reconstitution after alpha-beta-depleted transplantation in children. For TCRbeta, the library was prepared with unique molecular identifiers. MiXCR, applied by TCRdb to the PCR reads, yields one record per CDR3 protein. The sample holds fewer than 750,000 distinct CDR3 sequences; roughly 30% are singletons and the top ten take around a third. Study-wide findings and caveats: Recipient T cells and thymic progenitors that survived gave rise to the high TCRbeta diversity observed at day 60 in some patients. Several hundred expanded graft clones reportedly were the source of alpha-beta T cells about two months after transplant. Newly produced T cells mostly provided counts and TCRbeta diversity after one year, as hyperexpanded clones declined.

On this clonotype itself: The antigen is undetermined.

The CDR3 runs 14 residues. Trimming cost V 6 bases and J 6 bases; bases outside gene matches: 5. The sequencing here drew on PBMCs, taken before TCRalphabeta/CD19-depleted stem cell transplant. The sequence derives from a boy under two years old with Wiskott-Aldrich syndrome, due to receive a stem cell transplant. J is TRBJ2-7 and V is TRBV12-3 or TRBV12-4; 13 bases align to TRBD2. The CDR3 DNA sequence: TGTGCCAGCAGCCGGGGGACTAGCGGGGCCGAGCAGTACTTC. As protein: CASSRGTSGAEQYF.